This T cell receptor beta chain was retrieved from a study of blood T cell repertoires in COVID-19. Study background: The United States, Italy and Spain supplied acute and convalescent COVID-19 samples.

Clones were read by immunoSEQ multiplex PCR, and TCRdb kept only the in-frame ones, dropping some. The data show 80,000 to 130,000 clones, with around 90% seen just once and roughly 5% held by the top ten. The trim removed 7 bases at V and 2 bases at J, leaving 13 bases unmatched. The CDR3 consists of 16 residues. Germline CDR1 is SGHRS and CDR2 is YFSETQ. This clonotype originated in a man aged 65 to 85 with acute or convalescent COVID-19. This chain joins TRBV5-1 and TRBJ2-3; 7 bases agree with TRBD2. Sequenced: peripheral blood. The CDR3 region is CASLPTAAGLTDTQYF. CDR3 in DNA: TGCGCCAGCCTGCCGACTGCAGCGGGACTCACAGATACGCAGTATTTT.